The clone carrying this T cell receptor beta chain occurred many times. The antigen remains undetermined. One end of the junction does not line up with germline, which may come from a read error. This sample was included in a study of early T cells in non-severe SARS-CoV-2 infection. Study context: The chains were unpaired, and the sequenced material was bulk RNA from unsorted whole blood.

Each cDNA molecule carried a unique molecular identifier. One entry per CDR3 protein, called by TCRdb with MiXCR from the 5' RACE reads. The sample holds 25,000 to 35,000 distinct CDR3 sequences, less than 6.5% seen once. General observations from the study: There was a bias toward anti-spike CD8 responses in VDJdb matching, which missed private and CD4 specificities.

Germline CDR1 reads SSHAT; CDR2 reads FNYEAQ (reference sequence). The CDR3 loop spans 14 amino acids. This receptor was taken from an adult who was a healthcare worker with PCR-confirmed SARS-CoV-2 infection or an uninfected control (not recorded which). Sample: whole blood, taken at baseline. The chain has TRBV7-7 and TRBJ2-2; unclear D gene. CDR3 DNA: TGTGCTAGCAGCCCGAGCAGTGGCACCGGGGAGCTGTTTTTT. Translating it yields CASSPSSGTGELFF.